These 5 T cell receptor beta chains were all obtained from the same sample, sequenced in a study of T cell changes during pregnancy in multiple sclerosis. Sequencing used immunoSEQ multiplex PCR; TCRdb keeps in-frame clones, though not all of them. This sample yields about 120,000 clones, of which over 85% are seen a single time; 6.2% belongs to the top ten. Source: peripheral blood, taken before pregnancy. These receptor sequences come from a female donor with multiple sclerosis, enrolled in a pregnancy study.

J is TRBJ2-3 and V is TRBV18; 10 nucleotides match TRBD2. With 2 bases clipped from V and 6 bases from J, the junction kept 11 bases outside the gene matches. CDR3 length: 17 amino acids. Germline CDR1 and CDR2: KGHSH and LQKENI. CDR3 loop: CASSPRTSGRGSDTQYF. The DNA of the CDR3 is TGTGCCAGCTCACCAAGAACAAGCGGGAGGGGCAGCGATACGCAGTATTTT. The variable domain in full, completed from reference TRBV18 and TRBJ2-3, reads NAGVMQNPRHLVRRRGQEARLRCSPMKGHSHVYWYRQLPEEGLKFMVYLQKENIIDESGMPKERFSAEFPKEGPSILRIQQVVRGDSAAYFCASSPRTSGRGSDTQYFGPGTRLTVL.

The chain has TRBV11-2 and TRBJ2-7; 8 bases agree with TRBD1. Germline V lookup: CDR1 SGHAT, CDR2 FQNNGV. V lost 5 bases, J lost 5 bases, and 8 bases stayed unmatched. There are 14 residues in the CDR3. This CDR3 is CASSKDREVHEQYF. The CDR3 DNA is TGTGCCAGCAGCAAGGACAGGGAAGTCCACGAGCAGTACTTC.

The V gene is TRBV6-5, the J gene TRBJ2-7; 9 bases line up with TRBD1. Germline V gene lookup returns CDR1 MNHEY and CDR2 SVGAGI. V was clipped by 3 bases and J by 3 bases; unmatched bases: 9. The length of the CDR3 is 16 residues. The CDR3 DNA sequence: TGTGCCAGCAGTTATGCCGGACAGGGGAGCGTCTACGAGCAGTACTTC. Encoded protein: CASSYAGQGSVYEQYF.

The genes are TRBV5-6 and TRBJ2-7; TRBD2 aligns across 7 bases. CDR3 length: 12 amino acids. CDR1 and CDR2 from the germline V gene are SGHDT and YYEEEE. V was clipped by 4 bases and J by 6 bases; unmatched bases: 4. The CDR3, as DNA: TGTGCCAGCAGCCTGGGGGGGGGCGAGCAGTACTTC. It is translated as CASSLGGGEQYF.

The chain is built from TRBV18 and TRBJ1-5, with 7 bases lining up with TRBD1. The CDR3 is 15 amino acids. Germline CDR1 KGHSH, CDR2 LQKENI. Trimming cost V 2 bases and J 6 bases; bases outside gene matches: 7. CDR3 coding DNA: TGTGCCAGCTCACCAAGAGAGGGGGCCGGTCAGCCCCAGCATTTT. This encodes CASSPREGAGQPQHF.